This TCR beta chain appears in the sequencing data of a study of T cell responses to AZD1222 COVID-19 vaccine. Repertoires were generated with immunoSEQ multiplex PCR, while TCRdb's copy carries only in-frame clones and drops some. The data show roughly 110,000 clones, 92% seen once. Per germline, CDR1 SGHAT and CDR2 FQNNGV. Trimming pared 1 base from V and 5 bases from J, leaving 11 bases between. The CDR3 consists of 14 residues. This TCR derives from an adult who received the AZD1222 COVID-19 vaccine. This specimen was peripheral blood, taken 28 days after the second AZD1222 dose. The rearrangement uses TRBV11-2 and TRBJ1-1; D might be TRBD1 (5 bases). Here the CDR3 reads CASSLVGGGTEAFF. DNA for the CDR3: TGTGCCAGCAGCTTAGTGGGTGGGGGGACTGAAGCTTTCTTT. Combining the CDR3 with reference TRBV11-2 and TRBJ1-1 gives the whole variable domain EAGVAQSPRYKIIEKRQSVAFWCNPISGHATLYWYQQILGQGPKLLIQFQNNGVVDDSQLPKDRFSAERLKGVDSTLKIQPAKLEDSAVYLCASSLVGGGTEAFFGQGTRLTVV.